This T cell receptor beta chain was identified during a study of shared clonotypes between healthy human individuals. The V end lost 8 bases, the J end lost 0 bases, and 19 bases lay between the germline ends. This CDR3 is 17 amino acids long. Germline CDR1 and CDR2: MDHEN and SYDVKM. Naive CD8 cells, CD45RO-negative and positively selected for CCR7, excluded terminally differentiated effector memory CD45RA+ cells. The healthy adult donors were HIV-negative and reported no recent acute infections or vaccinations. The protocol was immunoSEQ multiplex PCR, while the TCRdb copy is restricted to in-frame clones and leaves out a portion. The profile covers millions of clones, with about 93% appearing a single time and about 1.8% taken by the ten largest.

This chain joins TRBV28 and TRBJ2-2; D unclear. The sample taken for sequencing was naive CD8+ T cells from PBMCs. The receptor comes from a man between 18 and 29 years old in good health. Some clones in this sample may be carry-over from other donors' samples. This chain's CDR3 is CASLPLGFLANTGELFF. The CDR3 DNA reads as TGTGCCAGCCTTCCTTTAGGGTTTCTAGCGAACACCGGGGAGCTGTTTTTT.